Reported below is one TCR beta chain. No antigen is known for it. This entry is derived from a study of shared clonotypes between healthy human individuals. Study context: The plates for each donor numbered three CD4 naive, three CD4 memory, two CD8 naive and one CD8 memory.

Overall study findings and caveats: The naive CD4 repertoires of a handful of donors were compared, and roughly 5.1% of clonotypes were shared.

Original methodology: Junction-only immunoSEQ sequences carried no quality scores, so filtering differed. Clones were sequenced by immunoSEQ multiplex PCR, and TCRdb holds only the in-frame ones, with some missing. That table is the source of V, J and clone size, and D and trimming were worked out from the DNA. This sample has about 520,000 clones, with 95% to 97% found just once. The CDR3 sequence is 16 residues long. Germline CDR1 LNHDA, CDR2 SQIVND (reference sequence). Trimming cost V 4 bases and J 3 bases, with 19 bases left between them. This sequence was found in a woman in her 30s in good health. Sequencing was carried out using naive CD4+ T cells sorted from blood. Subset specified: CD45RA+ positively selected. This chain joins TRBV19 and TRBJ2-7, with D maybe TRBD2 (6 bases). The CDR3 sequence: CASSRGLPVGSYEQYF. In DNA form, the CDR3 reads TGTGCCAGTAGTAGGGGACTCCCGGTTGGAAGCTACGAGCAGTACTTC.